The 32 T cell receptor beta chains below all came from one sample that was sequenced in a study of cytomegalovirus exposure and HLA in healthy donors. This PCR relied on a set of 60 Vbeta primers and 13 Jbeta primers. Clones were sequenced by immunoSEQ multiplex PCR, and TCRdb holds only the in-frame ones, with some missing. There are more than 250,000 clones in the sample; 70% to 90% occur only once, and about 2% lies in the top ten. Sequencing was performed on PBMCs. These TCRs come from a woman aged 18 to 35 in good health and CMV-seronegative.

This CDR3 reads CASSPRGGNTGELFF. The CDR3 DNA follows: TGTGCCAGCAGTCCCCGGGGAGGGAACACCGGGGAGCTGTTTTTT. The chain couples TRBV27 to TRBJ2-2, with D possibly matching TRBD2 (6 bases). Looked up from germline, CDR1 is MNHEY and CDR2 is SMNVEV (reference sequence). Trimming took off 5 bases at V and 1 base at J, with 11 bases between the two ends. The CDR3 covers 15 residues.

V and J are TRBV6-1 and TRBJ2-1; the D gene is possibly TRBD2 (7 bases). CDR1 and CDR2 from the germline V gene are MNHNS and SASEGT. CDR3 length equals 16 residues. The V end was cut by 0 bases, the J end by 9 bases, with 18 bases between. This chain's CDR3 is CASSEAWGGGLREQFF. DNA of the CDR3: TGTGCCAGCAGTGAAGCGTGGGGGGGCGGGCTTCGTGAGCAGTTCTTC.

The chain employs TRBV5-1 and TRBJ1-4; 7 bases are a match to TRBD1. Looked up from germline, CDR1 is SGHRS and CDR2 is YFSETQ. The CDR3 loop spans 13 amino acids. V dropped 4 bases and J dropped 4; count of bases not matched to a gene: 1. The CDR3 protein is CASSRDSNEKLFF. CDR3 nucleotide sequence: TGCGCCAGCAGCCGGGACAGTAATGAAAAACTGTTTTTT.

The V gene is TRBV10-2, the J gene TRBJ2-7, with 10 bases fitting TRBD2. The J segment lost 6 bases and the V segment lost 4 bases, leaving 15 bases of the junction unmatched. Germline-derived CDR1 and CDR2 are WSHSY and SAAADI. The CDR3 length is 17 residues. CDR3 sequence (DNA): TGCGCCAGCAGTGTTCTAGCGGGGGACCCATCACGGAGCGAGCAGTACTTC. As protein: CASSVLAGDPSRSEQYF.

The rearrangement joins TRBV6-5 to TRBJ1-1, with TRBD1 matching over 11 bases. This CDR3 has 13 amino acids. Germline CDR1 and CDR2: MNHEY and SVGAGI. V was pared by 8 bases and J by 4 bases, with 3 bases of the junction left unmatched. This CDR3 is CASGQGAFTEAFF. CDR3 nucleotides: TGTGCCAGCGGACAGGGGGCTTTCACTGAAGCTTTCTTT.

The chain links TRBV10-3 to TRBJ1-1, with D unclear. CDR1 and CDR2 from the germline V gene are ENHRY and SYGVKD. V gave up 0 bases and J gave up 4 bases, with 6 bases separating them. This CDR3 is 13 amino acids long. The CDR3, as DNA: TGTGCCATCAGTGAGTCGAGGGTCACTGAAGCTTTCTTT. This codes for CAISESRVTEAFF.

V is TRBV7-2 and J is TRBJ2-1, with no clear D. Germline V gene data show CDR1 as SGHTA and CDR2 as FQGNSA. V shed 7 bases and J shed 5 bases, with 12 bases lying between them. CDR3 length: 13 residues. The CDR3 sequence is CASTDTLNNEQFF. The CDR3 nucleotides read TGTGCCAGCACCGACACCTTAAACAATGAGCAGTTCTTC.

This clone was found once. J is TRBJ2-3 and V is TRBV6-1; 9 nucleotides match TRBD2. V gave up 8 bases and J gave up 3 bases; unmatched junction bases: 9. The CDR3 is 15 amino acids. Per germline, CDR1 MNHNS and CDR2 SASEGT. CDR3 region: CASHARGGATDTQYF. The DNA for the CDR3 is TGTGCCAGCCACGCGCGGGGGGGCGCAACAGATACGCAGTATTTT.

The chain is built from TRBV5-4 and TRBJ2-7; 7 positions agree with TRBD1. V lost 1 base, J lost 1 base, and 5 bases stayed unmatched. The CDR3 runs to 15 residues. Germline V gives CDR1 SGHNT, CDR2 YYREEE (reference sequence). The CDR3 protein is CASSLIGTASYEQYF. The CDR3 nucleotides read TGTGCCAGCAGCTTGATTGGGACAGCTTCCTACGAGCAGTACTTC.

The rearrangement joins TRBV15 to TRBJ2-1; 7 bases map to TRBD1. The CDR3 covers 17 residues. The V gene's germline CDR1 is LNHNV and CDR2 YYDKDF (reference sequence). The V segment lost 0 bases and the J segment 0 bases; nucleotides outside the gene matches: 5. The CDR3 nucleotides read TGTGCCACCAGCAGAGATGAAAGGGGGCCCTCCTACAATGAGCAGTTCTTC. Its translation is CATSRDERGPSYNEQFF.

The chain carries TRBV7-6 and TRBJ1-5; D is ambiguous. V was cut by 1 base and J by 2 bases, with 6 bases left in between. The CDR3 covers 14 residues. The V gene's germline CDR1 is SGHVS and CDR2 FNYEAQ. As DNA, the CDR3 is TGTGCCAGCAGCTTAGTGGAGGGCAATCAGCCCCAGCATTTT. This gives the protein CASSLVEGNQPQHF.

This chain uses TRBV2 with TRBJ1-3; the D gene is possibly TRBD1 (5 bases). CDR1 and CDR2 from the germline V gene are SNHLY and FYNNEI. Trimming left V 4 bases short and J 6 bases short, with 13 bases between. The CDR3 has 14 amino acids. CDR3 sequence: CASSVQGIANTIYF. The CDR3 DNA reads TGTGCCAGCAGTGTTCAGGGCATCGCAAACACCATATATTTT.

The sample holds one count of this clone. The J gene is TRBJ2-3, the V gene TRBV6-1; 10 bases align to TRBD1. Losses at the gene ends were 2 bases for V and 6 bases for J; bases not matched to a gene: 14. Germline loops: CDR1 MNHNS, CDR2 SASEGT. The CDR3 length is 18 residues. For the CDR3, the DNA is TGTGCCAGCAGTGAAAGGAGGGAGGGGACAGGGGATCGGGATACGCAGTATTTT. Translating gives CASSERREGTGDRDTQYF.

The CDR3 region is CASSVTTGPNTEAFF. The DNA for the CDR3 is TGTGCCAGCAGCGTCACGACAGGGCCTAACACTGAAGCTTTCTTT. The chain combines TRBV9 with TRBJ1-1, with 7 bases matching TRBD1. The germline gives CDR1 SGDLS, CDR2 YYNGEE. This CDR3 contains 15 residues. Germline trimming cut 2 bases from V and 2 bases from J; bases unmatched to any gene: 6.

The chain carries TRBV21-1 and TRBJ1-1; the D call TRBD1 from the table was never checked on the DNA. TRBV21-1 is described as a pseudogene. CDR3 size: 19 residues. The CDR3 region is CASSKVLSGQGAEGTEAFF. In DNA, the CDR3 is TGTGCCAGCAGCAAAGTGTTATCGGGACAGGGGGCAGAGGGGACTGAAGCTTTCTTT.

The rearrangement joins TRBV5-1 to TRBJ2-1, with 12 positions matching TRBD2. V shed 4 bases, J shed 9 bases, and the junction held 8 bases outside the gene matches. This CDR3 comprises 15 residues. Per germline, CDR1 SGHRS and CDR2 YFSETQ. CDR3 bases: TGCGCCAGCAGCGGGCTAGCGGGGGGGCCCCCTGAGCAGTTCTTC. This gives the protein CASSGLAGGPPEQFF.

This chain uses TRBV7-8 with TRBJ2-3; D perhaps matches TRBD1 (6 bases). The length of the CDR3 is 17 residues. Germline CDR1 SGHVS, CDR2 FQNEAQ. V lost 1 base and J lost 6, with 20 bases in between. The CDR3 region is CASSLGLGAPGSDTQYF. CDR3 DNA sequence: TGTGCCAGCAGCTTAGGTTTGGGGGCGCCTGGGTCGGATACGCAGTATTTT.

The V gene is TRBV11-3, the J gene TRBJ1-1, with 9 positions matching TRBD1. J was trimmed by 4 bases and V by 5 bases; bases with no gene match: 2. The CDR3 runs 13 residues. Germline loops: CDR1 SGHNT, CDR2 YENEEA. The chain's CDR3 is CASSRDRATEAFF. The CDR3, as DNA: TGTGCCAGCAGCCGGGACAGGGCCACTGAAGCTTTCTTT.

The chain joins TRBV7-3 to TRBJ2-5; D is uncertain. The J call may be faulty, since TRBJ2-7 better matches the DNA end. From germline, CDR1 is SGHTA and CDR2 FQGTGA. This CDR3 spans 14 amino acids. The CDR3 spells CASSSSGISYEQYF. The DNA for the CDR3 is TGTGCCAGCAGCTCATCAGGCATATCATACGAGCAGTACTTC.

V usage is TRBV29-1 and J usage is TRBJ1-1; D is undetermined. V dropped 4 bases and J dropped 0 bases, with 9 bases sitting between them. The CDR3 has 13 residues. Germline V CDR1 and CDR2: SQVTM, ANQGSEA. The CDR3 is CSVGPHMNTEAFF. DNA for the CDR3: TGCAGCGTTGGCCCTCACATGAACACTGAAGCTTTCTTT.

This chain uses TRBV4-1 with TRBJ2-1, with 9 bases that match TRBD2. The CDR3 runs to 18 residues. The germline V gene encodes CDR1 MGHRA and CDR2 YSYEKL. Germline trimming cut 0 bases from V and 2 bases from J; bases unmatched to any gene: 8. This chain's CDR3 is CASSQERLAATAYNEQFF. CDR3 DNA sequence: TGCGCCAGCAGCCAAGAGAGACTAGCGGCGACGGCCTACAATGAGCAGTTCTTC.

The rearrangement uses TRBV18 and TRBJ1-1, with no clear D. Germline V gives CDR1 KGHSH, CDR2 LQKENI. Trimming removed 0 bases at V and 0 bases at J, with 8 bases between. The CDR3 covers 15 residues. The CDR3 region is CASSPPNSMNTEAFF. CDR3 nucleotides: TGTGCCAGCTCACCACCGAACAGCATGAACACTGAAGCTTTCTTT.

The gene calls are TRBV18 and TRBJ2-7; 9 bases match TRBD1. Unmatched junction bases numbered 11, after V lost 2 bases and J lost 6 bases. CDR1 is KGHSH and CDR2 is LQKENI in the germline V gene. The CDR3 runs to 16 residues. The CDR3 region has the DNA TGTGCCAGCTCACCAGTTGCTGGACAGGGGCCGGCCGAGCAGTACTTC. Its protein is CASSPVAGQGPAEQYF.

This clone has a handful of counts. The chain recombines TRBV6-5 with TRBJ1-1; tentatively, D is TRBD1 (5 bases). V was clipped by 9 bases and J by 2 bases, with 16 bases between them. From germline, CDR1 is MNHEY and CDR2 SVGAGI. The CDR3 extends over 14 amino acids. CDR3 sequence: CASNKGQDNTEAFF. CDR3 bases: TGTGCCAGTAATAAGGGGCAGGATAACACTGAAGCTTTCTTT.

The rearrangement links TRBV5-6 to TRBJ2-7; weak D call: TRBD2 (5 bases). This CDR3 is 15 amino acids long. The V end was cut by 0 bases, the J end by 0 bases, with 10 bases between. Looked up from germline, CDR1 is SGHDT and CDR2 is YYEEEE. CDR3 protein: CASSLGLGSSYEQYF. CDR3 sequence (DNA): TGTGCCAGCAGCTTGGGGTTGGGGAGCTCCTACGAGCAGTACTTC. The whole variable domain, filled in from reference TRBV5-6 and TRBJ2-7, reads DAGVTQSPTHLIKTRGQQVTLRCSPKSGHDTVSWYQQALGQGPQFIFQYYEEEERQRGNFPDRFSGHQFPNYSSELNVNALLLGDSALYLCASSLGLGSSYEQYFGPGTRLTVT.

This rearrangement joins TRBV6-5 to TRBJ1-1, with D hard to call. V was shortened by 5 bases and J by 8 bases, with 9 bases between the two germline ends. This CDR3 is built from 11 residues. The germline gives CDR1 MNHEY, CDR2 SVGAGI. The CDR3 DNA sequence: TGTGCCAGCAGTCGGGAGGGCGAAGCTTTCTTT. Translating gives CASSREGEAFF.

The count of this clone is one. The DNA for the CDR3 is TGTGCCAGCGGAAGGACTAGCGGGGGCTATCATAATACGCAGTATTTT. It codes for CASGRTSGGYHNTQYF. The rearrangement links TRBV2 to TRBJ2-3; 13 bases are a match to TRBD2. CDR1 and CDR2 (germline): SNHLY, FYNNEI. V shed 8 bases, J shed 7 bases, and the junction held 12 bases outside the gene matches. This CDR3 is 16 amino acids long.

The chain links TRBV30 to TRBJ1-2; the match to TRBD1 covers 8 bases. The CDR3 length is 14 residues. Per germline, CDR1 GTSNPN and CDR2 SVGIG (reference sequence). After removal of 1 base from V and 5 bases from J, the junction contained 6 bases not matched to a gene. The CDR3 sequence is CAWSADRGNYGYTF. DNA of the CDR3: TGTGCCTGGAGTGCTGACAGGGGCAATTATGGCTACACCTTC.

This sequence joins TRBV6-5 and TRBJ1-2, with a possible D match to TRBD1 (5 bases). Germline CDR1 and CDR2: MNHEY and SVGAGI. Trimming cost V 6 bases and J 6 bases, with 11 bases left between them. CDR3 length: 12 amino acids. The CDR3 loop is CASSRAMDGYTF. CDR3 bases: TGTGCCAGCAGCAGGGCTATGGATGGCTACACCTTC.

The chain combines TRBV29-1 with TRBJ1-6; D ambiguous. CDR1 and CDR2 (germline): SQVTM, ANQGSEA. The CDR3 is 12 residues long. V was shortened by 5 bases and J by 6 bases, with 8 bases between the two germline ends. CDR3 DNA: TGCAGCGTTCCTAAAATTAATTCACCCCTCCACTTT. This encodes CSVPKINSPLHF.

The chain employs TRBV7-2 and TRBJ1-4, with D perhaps TRBD1 (5 bases). Germline CDR1 is SGHTA and CDR2 is FQGNSA. CDR3 length: 16 residues. Trimming removed 2 bases from V and 0 bases from J, with 10 bases in between. This CDR3 reads CASSLPGRSTNEKLFF. CDR3 coding DNA: TGTGCCAGCAGCTTACCAGGGCGGTCAACTAATGAAAAACTGTTTTTT.

The chain carries TRBV4-1 and TRBJ2-7, with TRBD2 matching over 7 bases. Trimming took 2 bases from V and 0 from J; bases not matched to a gene: 1. CDR1 and CDR2 from the germline V gene are MGHRA and YSYEKL. The CDR3 length is 14 residues. The CDR3 is CASSQLAGSYEQYF. CDR3 bases: TGCGCCAGCAGCCAATTAGCGGGCTCCTACGAGCAGTACTTC.